This T cell receptor beta chain was identified in a study of human T cells and chemical hapten exposure. Study in general: Cases of alopecia areata, totalis or universalis occurred in a predominantly female patient group.

Findings of the study overall: Controls formed significantly fewer large CDR3 similarity clusters than expanded TCRs did.

A remark on this clonotype: The antigen remains unidentified.

Individual cDNA molecules in this library carried unique molecular identifiers. Each CDR3 protein gets one entry after TCRdb re-called the RACE reads with MiXCR. The sample carries about 360,000 distinct CDR3 sequences, about 7% recorded once. The V gene's germline CDR1 is MNHEY and CDR2 SMNVEV (reference sequence). Trimming pared 6 bases from V and 0 bases from J, leaving 17 bases between. CDR3 length: 16 amino acids. Time point defined: patch test 1, 2 weeks after DPC sensitization. Sample treatment: therapeutic diphenylcyclopropenone sensitization with weekly scalp DPC. Sequences were derived from whole blood, sampled in connection with sensitization to the hapten diphenylcyclopropenone (DPC). This chain links TRBV27 with TRBJ1-2, with D perhaps TRBD1 (5 bases). The source of this sequence is a young woman with alopecia areata. Some clones in this sample may be carry-over from other donors' samples. This CDR3 reads CASRDPRGDSNYGYTF. The CDR3 coding sequence is TGTGCCAGCAGGGACCCCCGAGGGGATTCTAACTATGGCTACACCTTC.